A single sample gave rise to the 30 T cell receptor beta chains below, sequenced in a study of T-cell reconstitution after alpha-beta-depleted transplantation in children (dated by TCRdb to between 2015 and 2016). The treatment or condition label for this specimen denotes: allogeneic hematopoietic cell transplantation with graft depleted of TCRalphabeta T cells and CD19 B cells. The library was produced with PCR. TCRdb shows the sequencer as Illumina HiSeq 2500. To normalize quantification of the TCRbeta repertoire, the TCR libraries were built with molecular barcoding that relied on unique molecular identifiers. The public reads were reanalyzed by TCRdb: fastp trimming at Q25, MiXCR alignment, in-frame beta chains only. Each CDR3 protein gets just one entry, which takes the most common genes and DNA from the rows behind it. A total of about 70,000 distinct CDR3 sequences appear in this sample, about a tenth of them only once. Less than 15% of the sample lies in the top ten.

The sequenced sample was PBMCs, obtained before TCRalphabeta/CD19-depleted stem cell transplant. The receptors were gathered from a boy between 10 and 17 years old with acute myeloid leukemia, due to receive a stem cell transplant.

This clonotype came up many times. The chain joins TRBV29-1 to TRBJ1-2, with 10 nucleotides matching TRBD1. CDR3 length: 13 residues. Germline V gene lookup returns CDR1 SQVTM and CDR2 ANQGSEA. V shed 3 bases, J shed 7 bases, and the junction held 5 bases outside the gene matches. In nucleotides, the CDR3 is TGCAGCGTTGAGGCGGGACAGGGGTCTGGCTACACCTTC. This sequence encodes CSVEAGQGSGYTF. Full variable domain (remainder filled in from reference TRBV29-1 and TRBJ1-2): SAVISQKPSRDICQRGTSLTIQCQVDSQVTMMFWYRQQPGQSLTLIATANQGSEATYESGFVIDKFPISRPNLTFSTLTVSNMSPEDSSIYLCSVEAGQGSGYTFGSGTRLTVV.

This clonotype was seen a handful of times. The chain recombines TRBV27 with TRBJ2-3; tentative D call: TRBD1 (5 bases). The V end lost 3 bases, the J end lost 6 bases, and 19 bases lay between the germline ends. The CDR3 covers 16 residues. Looked up from germline, CDR1 is MNHEY and CDR2 is SMNVEV (reference sequence). The CDR3 nucleotides are TGTGCCAGCAGTTTGTCAAAGATGGGGCCCCACGATACGCAGTATTTT. Amino acids: CASSLSKMGPHDTQYF.

Comments on this clonotype: Since a much larger clone is just one base distant, this may be a read error. The chain combines TRBV29-1 with TRBJ1-1, with 7 bases fitting TRBD1. Germline CDR1 reads SQVTM; CDR2 reads ANQGSEA. CDR3 length: 13 amino acids. Here the CDR3 reads CSVKDRANTQAFF. The DNA of the CDR3 is TGCAGCGTTAAAGACAGGGCAAACACTCAAGCTTTCTTT.

This clonotype showed up many times. V and J are TRBV7-6 and TRBJ2-3, with D possibly being TRBD1 (5 bases). Trimming removed 5 bases from V and 5 bases from J, with 17 bases in between. CDR3 length: 15 amino acids. Germline V gene sequence: CDR1 SGHVS, CDR2 FNYEAQ. CDR3 nucleotide sequence: TGTGCCAGCAGCGTAATAACAGGTGTAGGAGATACGCAGTATTTT. This translates into CASSVITGVGDTQYF.

There are many counts of this clonotype. The chain employs TRBV15 and TRBJ1-6, with TRBD1 as a possible D gene (5 bases). The CDR3 spans 16 residues. CDR1 and CDR2 from the germline V gene are LNHNV and YYDKDF (reference sequence). Deletions cut 1 base from V and 0 bases from J, with 7 bases between. CDR3 bases: TGTGCCACCAGCAGAGCAGGGAGCTCCTATAATTCACCCCTCCACTTT. It yields the protein CATSRAGSSYNSPLHF.

This clonotype was seen at least ten times. V is TRBV5-1 and J is TRBJ2-2; 7 bases map to TRBD2. This CDR3 has 15 amino acids. V was pared by 4 bases and J by 8 bases, with 11 bases of the junction left unmatched. Germline V gene sequence: CDR1 SGHRS, CDR2 YFSETQ. The CDR3 DNA reads as TGCGCCAGCAGCCAGGCGGCGGGAGTGTCAGGGGAGCTGTTTTTT. Its translation: CASSQAAGVSGELFF.

Of note for this clonotype: Possible read error: a much larger clone is one base away. The chain is built from TRBV12-3 or TRBV12-4 and TRBJ1-2; D possibly corresponds to TRBD1 (6 bases). The CDR3 is 13 amino acids. V lost 10 bases and J 1 base, leaving 13 bases between the germline ends. Here the CDR3 reads CATVTGYNYGYTF. The CDR3, as DNA: TGTGCCACCGTAACAGGGTATAACTATGGCTACACCTTC.

This clonotype was counted many times. The rearrangement links TRBV6-1 to TRBJ1-5; D is undetermined. This CDR3 region has 14 residues. Trimming took 6 bases from V and 7 from J, leaving 16 bases between them. Germline V gives CDR1 MNHNS, CDR2 SASEGT. The CDR3 DNA follows: TGTGCCAGCAGCCCCGCTTTAGCCCGGCAGCCCCAGCATTTT. It is translated as CASSPALARQPQHF.

The genes are TRBV6-6 and TRBJ2-1, with D unclear. Between the trimmed V and J ends, which lost 7 bases and 9 bases, there was a span of 7 bases. Per germline, CDR1 MNHNY and CDR2 SVGAGI (reference sequence). This CDR3 has 10 residues. For the CDR3, the DNA is TGTGCCAGCACCTCGGGTGAGCAGTTCTTC. Encoded protein: CASTSGEQFF.

There are many counts of this clonotype. The J gene is TRBJ2-1, the V gene TRBV7-9; D is ambiguous. The CDR3 has 15 residues. The germline CDR1 and CDR2 sequences are SEHNR and FQNEAQ (reference sequence). V lost 3 bases and J 6 bases, leaving 15 bases between the germline ends. CDR3 residues: CASSFPGTPLNEQFF. As DNA, the CDR3 is TGTGCCAGCAGCTTCCCCGGCACCCCCCTCAATGAGCAGTTCTTC.

This sequence joins TRBV30 and TRBJ2-3; tentative D call: TRBD2 (6 bases). Germline V lookup: CDR1 GTSNPN, CDR2 SVGIG (reference sequence). V lost 1 base and J lost 2, with 16 bases in between. This CDR3 spans 16 amino acids. The CDR3 here is CAWSAMGGVTTDTQYF. The DNA for the CDR3 is TGTGCCTGGAGTGCGATGGGCGGGGTCACCACAGATACGCAGTATTTT.

This clonotype appeared many times. The chain combines TRBV28 with TRBJ1-2; TRBD1 is a possible D gene (6 bases). Germline V gene sequence: CDR1 MDHEN, CDR2 SYDVKM. V was clipped by 4 bases and J by 3 bases, with 18 bases between them. The CDR3 runs to 16 residues. The chain's CDR3 is CASSSASRTEYYGYTF. In nucleotides, the CDR3 is TGTGCCAGCAGTTCCGCATCTAGGACAGAATACTATGGCTACACCTTC.

In this sample, this clonotype turned up many times. This chain uses TRBV5-1 with TRBJ1-4; 7 nucleotides align to TRBD1. The germline gives CDR1 SGHRS, CDR2 YFSETQ. Germline trimming cut 2 bases from V and 5 bases from J; bases unmatched to any gene: 12. CDR3 length equals 17 residues. The DNA of the CDR3 is TGCGCCAGCAGCTTACGACAGGGAAGCTTTGAAAATGAAAAACTGTTTTTT. Translated: CASSLRQGSFENEKLFF.

With regard to this clonotype: Compared with germline, one end of the junction differs, possibly owing to a read error. The V call is TRBV12-3 or TRBV12-4, the J call TRBJ2-1, with TRBD2 as a possible D gene (10 bases). There are 18 residues in the CDR3. The CDR3 nucleotides read TGTGCCTGCAGCCCGGGACAGGGTGGTCTAGCGGGAGTTAGCGAGCAGTTCTTC. It translates to CACSPGQGGLAGVSEQFF.

This clonotype occurred many times. V gene TRBV20-1 combines with J gene TRBJ2-7; possibly TRBD1 or TRBD2 for D (5 bases each). The germline V and J ends were trimmed by 5 bases and 5 bases, with 16 bases remaining between them. CDR3 length: 13 amino acids. Looked up from germline, CDR1 is DFQATT and CDR2 is SNEGSKA (reference sequence). The CDR3 spells CSASGPQRDEQYF. CDR3 DNA: TGCAGTGCTTCGGGACCACAGAGGGACGAGCAGTACTTC.

In this sample, this clonotype turned up many times. The chain employs TRBV12-3 or TRBV12-4 and TRBJ2-1; 10 bases align to TRBD2. The CDR3 consists of 16 residues. J was trimmed by 6 bases and V by 8 bases; bases with no gene match: 13. The CDR3 region has the DNA TGTGCCAGCGGTCAAAGGGGGCTAGCGGGGGCCAATGAGCAGTTCTTC. It encodes CASGQRGLAGANEQFF.

This clonotype has a count of ten or more. This chain uses TRBV9 with TRBJ2-1; D perhaps matches TRBD2 (6 bases). Germline V lookup: CDR1 SGDLS, CDR2 YYNGEE. The CDR3 contains 14 residues. V shed 4 bases and J shed 9 bases, with 17 bases lying between them. CDR3 sequence reads: CASSPLGPGVEQFF. The CDR3 region has the DNA TGTGCCAGCAGCCCTTTGGGACCGGGAGTTGAGCAGTTCTTC.

This clonotype has at least ten counts. V is TRBV20-1 and J is TRBJ2-3; no firm D call. V was shortened by 0 bases and J by 1 base, with 11 bases between the two germline ends. The CDR3 totals 15 residues. CDR1 DFQATT and CDR2 SNEGSKA come from the germline V gene (reference sequence). This CDR3 is CSARDRVRGTDTQYF. DNA for the CDR3: TGCAGTGCTAGAGATCGAGTTCGTGGCACAGATACGCAGTATTTT.

V is TRBV5-1 and J is TRBJ2-1; TRBD2 matches 8 bases. V gave up 0 bases and J gave up 10 bases; unmatched junction bases: 6. CDR1 and CDR2 from the germline V gene are SGHRS and YFSETQ. The CDR3 has 14 amino acids. Here the CDR3 reads CASSLGGQRGEQFF. The CDR3 region has the DNA TGCGCCAGCAGCTTGGGCGGCCAGCGGGGGGAGCAGTTCTTC.

This clonotype was seen at least ten times. This chain links TRBV7-9 with TRBJ1-3; D call uncertain. Germline CDR1 SEHNR, CDR2 FQNEAQ (reference sequence). The length of the CDR3 is 16 residues. V was shortened by 5 bases and J by 0 bases, with 14 bases between the two germline ends. CDR3 DNA sequence: TGTGCCAGCAGCCCCTTTGACGGCTACTCTGGAAACACCATATATTTT. Its translation is CASSPFDGYSGNTIYF.

This clonotype was found many times. This chain links TRBV28 with TRBJ2-7; TRBD2 matches 7 bases. V lost 6 bases and J lost 5; bases outside the gene matches: 7. The CDR3 runs 13 residues. Germline values: CDR1 MDHEN, CDR2 SYDVKM. DNA for the CDR3: TGTGCCAGCAGCCCGGGTACTAGCGACGAGCAGTACTTC. Translating it yields CASSPGTSDEQYF. Together with reference TRBV28 and TRBJ2-7, the CDR3 gives the full variable domain: DVKVTQSSRYLVKRTGEKVFLECVQDMDHENMFWYRQDPGLGLRLIYFSYDVKMKEKGDIPEGYSVSREKKERFSLILESASTNQTSMYLCASSPGTSDEQYFGPGTRLTVT.

This clonotype was counted at least ten times. This chain joins TRBV30 and TRBJ2-1; tentatively, D is TRBD1 (6 bases). Germline assignment: CDR1 GTSNPN and CDR2 SVGIG (reference sequence). CDR3 length equals 12 residues. V was clipped by 0 bases and J by 8 bases, with 8 bases between them. CDR3 amino acids: CAWSVQGYEQFF. The CDR3 bases are TGTGCCTGGAGTGTACAGGGTTATGAGCAGTTCTTC.

This clonotype was observed at least ten times. The rearrangement uses TRBV12-3 or TRBV12-4 and TRBJ2-5, with TRBD1 matching over 10 bases. CDR3 length equals 14 residues. V lost 5 bases, J lost 4 bases, and 4 bases stayed unmatched. The CDR3 region is CASSRQGARETQYF. Written as DNA, the CDR3 is TGTGCCAGCAGTCGACAGGGGGCGAGAGAGACCCAGTACTTC.

This clonotype was seen at least ten times. V and J are TRBV6-6 and TRBJ1-5; D gene unclear. The length of the CDR3 is 17 residues. CDR1 is MNHNY, CDR2 SVGAGI, per germline (reference sequence). V lost 2 bases and J 0 bases, leaving 14 bases between the germline ends. The CDR3 spells CASSYPTTPGSNQPQHF. DNA of the CDR3: TGTGCCAGCAGTTACCCGACAACCCCAGGTAGCAATCAGCCCCAGCATTTT.

This clonotype occurred many times. The genes are TRBV3-1 and TRBJ1-3, with no clear D. V was pared by 4 bases and J by 1 base, with 14 bases between. CDR1 LGHDT and CDR2 YNNKEL come from the germline V gene (reference sequence). The CDR3 spans 16 residues. The CDR3 DNA reads TGTGCCAGCAGCCCTCGCCGGACTCCGTCTGGAAACACCATATATTTT. Translated: CASSPRRTPSGNTIYF.

This clonotype was observed at least ten times. The chain employs TRBV29-1 and TRBJ1-1; no clear D. Germline CDR1 SQVTM, CDR2 ANQGSEA. V lost 3 bases and J lost 3, with 5 bases in between. The CDR3 has 11 residues. CDR3 protein: CSVEGYTEAFF. CDR3 sequence (DNA): TGCAGCGTTGAGGGGTACACTGAAGCTTTCTTT.

This clonotype was recorded at least ten times. The J gene is TRBJ1-1, the V gene TRBV12-3 or TRBV12-4, with 7 positions matching TRBD1. This CDR3 contains 14 residues. The V segment lost 6 bases and the J segment 3 bases; nucleotides outside the gene matches: 7. CDR3 region: CASSSFDRDTEAFF. The CDR3 nucleotides are TGTGCCAGCAGCTCGTTCGACAGGGACACTGAAGCTTTCTTT.

This clonotype appeared once. This may stem from a read error, because a much larger clone lies one nucleotide away. The chain's CDR3 is CASSPRATSGGSSTDTQYF. The CDR3 nucleotides read TGTGCCAGCAGTCCTAGGGCGACTAGCGGGGGGTCTAGCACAGATACGCAGTATTTT. The V and J genes are TRBV12-3 or TRBV12-4 and TRBJ2-3; 13 bases are shared with TRBD2. The V segment lost 5 bases and the J segment 0 bases; nucleotides outside the gene matches: 11. The CDR3 totals 19 residues.

Note on this clonotype: Given a much more abundant clone one base away, this may be a read error. The chain couples TRBV20-1 to TRBJ2-2; the match to TRBD2 covers 7 bases. The CDR3 totals 17 residues. Germline lookup yields CDR1 DFQATT and CDR2 SNEGSKA (reference sequence). This chain's CDR3 is CRALFPGLNPFAGELFF. CDR3 nucleotide sequence: TGCAGGGCTCTATTTCCGGGACTAAACCCTTTCGCCGGGGAGCTGTTTTTT.

This clonotype was counted at least ten times. The rearrangement joins TRBV20-1 to TRBJ2-5; TRBD1 matches at 9 bases. The germline gives CDR1 DFQATT, CDR2 SNEGSKA (reference sequence). The CDR3 runs 13 residues. V was clipped by 6 bases and J by 2 bases; unmatched bases: 4. In DNA form, the CDR3 reads TGCAGTGCCAATGACAGGGGGCAAGAGACCCAGTACTTC. This codes for CSANDRGQETQYF.